These T cell receptor beta chains were read from a single sample in a study of T cell responses to AZD1222 COVID-19 vaccine. The assay was immunoSEQ multiplex PCR, and TCRdb's table has in-frame clones only and misses some. The repertoire holds 150,000 or so clones, around nine tenths seen once, with 2.5% to 3% in the top ten. This specimen consisted of peripheral blood, obtained on day 0 of MenACWY control vaccination. Receptors originate from an adult in good health. CDR3s include the opening cysteine and the closing phenylalanine or tryptophan. The order of the fields is V gene, D gene, J gene, clone size, CDR3 DNA, CDR3 protein. A D gene is named only where the DNA matches it firmly. Rows give clone size only sometimes, using once, few, many, or a class for an expanded clone.

TRBV7-9	TRBD1	TRBJ1-2	few	TGTGCCAGCAGCTTCGGTGGGACAGATGGCTACACCTTC	CASSFGGTDGYTF
TRBV2	TRBD1	TRBJ1-1	-	TGTGCCAGCACATACCTCCCGGGACAGGGATCTGAAGCTTTCTTT	CASTYLPGQGSEAFF
TRBV18	TRBD1	TRBJ1-2	once	TGTGCCAGCTCACGAGGGACAGGGAGCGGCTACACCTTC	CASSRGTGSGYTF
TRBV27	-	TRBJ1-4	-	TGTGCCAGCAGTCCTATCGGCAGAACTAATGAAAAACTGTTTTTT	CASSPIGRTNEKLFF
TRBV6-5	-	TRBJ1-1	-	TGTGCCAGCAGTTACTCAGGGACCCCGAACACTGAAGCTTTCTTT	CASSYSGTPNTEAFF
TRBV6-5	TRBD1	TRBJ1-5	-	TGTGCCAGCGGGACAGCCAATCAGCCCCAGCATTTT	CASGTANQPQHF
TRBV3-1/TRBV3-2	-	TRBJ1-1	-	TGTGCCAGCAGCCCCCGCCCGGGGATGAACACTGAAGCTTTCTTT	CASSPRPGMNTEAFF
TRBV19	-	TRBJ2-2	-	TGTGCCAGTACCTCCTCGGCGGGGTCCGGGGAGCTGTTTTTT	CASTSSAGSGELFF
TRBV11-3	-	TRBJ1-1	-	TGTGCCAGCAGCGTCGGGGGGATTGGGGGAACTGAAGCTTTCTTT	CASSVGGIGGTEAFF
TRBV5-1	-	TRBJ1-1	-	TGCGCCAGCAGCCGGGACGGAGATGAAGCTTTCTTT	CASSRDGDEAFF
TRBV6-5	-	TRBJ2-5	-	TGTGCCAGCAGCCAGGGGCAAGAGACCCAGTACTTC	CASSQGQETQYF
TRBV11-2	TRBD2	TRBJ2-3	-	TGTGCCAGCCGGTTAGCGGGAGTTTTGACAGATACGCAGTATTTT	CASRLAGVLTDTQYF
TRBV9	TRBD2	TRBJ2-7	-	TGTGCCAGCAGCGTAGGAGGGACTAGCGCCTACGAGCAGTACTTC	CASSVGGTSAYEQYF
TRBV4-2	-	TRBJ2-3	-	TGTGCCAGCAGCCAAGTAACACTGGCTGGCACAGATACGCAGTATTTT	CASSQVTLAGTDTQYF
TRBV12-5	-	TRBJ1-1	-	TGTGCTAGTGGTTTGGTACCCGGGACAGAAGCTTTCTTT	CASGLVPGTEAFF
TRBV27	TRBD2	TRBJ2-7	-	TGTGCCAGCAGTTCCCCAGCGGGGGGCAGGTCCTACGAGCAGTACTTC	CASSSPAGGRSYEQYF
TRBV6-1	-	TRBJ2-3	-	TGTGCCAGCAGTGAACGGGGCAGCACAGATACGCAGTATTTT	CASSERGSTDTQYF
TRBV2	TRBD2	TRBJ2-2	-	TGTGCCAGCAGTGAACCTTCGACTAGCACGAACACCGGGGAGCTGTTTTTT	CASSEPSTSTNTGELFF
TRBV28	TRBD1	TRBJ1-1	-	TGTGCCAGCAGTTCGGGGGACAGGGCGAACACTGAAGCTTTCTTT	CASSSGDRANTEAFF
TRBV6-5	TRBD2	TRBJ2-7	-	TGTGCCAGCAGTTACTCGGCGGGGGGGTCCTACGAGCAGTACTTC	CASSYSAGGSYEQYF
TRBV5-5	TRBD1	TRBJ1-2	-	TGTGCCAGCAGCTTAGGCCGGGACAGGGGGCTTGCGAACTATGGCTACACCTTC	CASSLGRDRGLANYGYTF
TRBV28	-	TRBJ1-4	-	TGTGCCAGCAGGCTCAGCCGAGGTGCAACTAATGAAAAACTGTTTTTT	CASRLSRGATNEKLFF
TRBV6-5	-	TRBJ1-1	-	TGTGCCAGCAGTTACTCTCCCAGGTCTGAAGCTTTCTTT	CASSYSPRSEAFF
TRBV28	-	TRBJ2-7	few	TGTGCCAGCAGTTTGACAACCTACGAGCAGTACTTC	CASSLTTYEQYF
TRBV6-5	-	TRBJ1-1	-	TGTGCCAGCAGTTGGGGGGACACTGAAGCTTTCTTT	CASSWGDTEAFF
TRBV11-2	-	TRBJ2-2	-	TGTGCCAGCAGCTTGGTGGGCGCTCCCGGGGAGCTGTTTTTT	CASSLVGAPGELFF
TRBV9	-	TRBJ1-5	-	TGTGCCAGCAGTCTAGGGAGTAACAATCAGCCCCAGCATTTT	CASSLGSNNQPQHF
TRBV30	-	TRBJ2-1	-	TGTGCCTGGAGTGTCGGTCAGAGCTCCTACAATGAGCAGTTCTTC	CAWSVGQSSYNEQFF
TRBV11-2	TRBD2	TRBJ2-2	-	TGTGCCAGCAGCCTGCCGGGGGGTACCGGGGAGCTGTTTTTT	CASSLPGGTGELFF
TRBV19	-	TRBJ2-1	-	TGTGCCAGTAGTATCGGTGTCGATGCCTCCTACAATGAGCAGTTCTTC	CASSIGVDASYNEQFF
TRBV29-1	-	TRBJ1-2	-	TGCAGCGTTGATATGGGGGACTATGGCTACACCTTC	CSVDMGDYGYTF
TRBV28	TRBD1	TRBJ2-2	-	TGTGCCAGCAGTTTAATAAGGGGACAGGGAAACACCGGGGAGCTGTTTTTT	CASSLIRGQGNTGELFF
TRBV29-1	-	TRBJ2-5	-	TGCAGCGTTGAGGGGGGAGGGGGCGCTTATGGGACCCAGTACTTC	CSVEGGGGAYGTQYF
TRBV6-5	-	TRBJ2-7	-	TGTGCCAGCAGTTTAAGCAGGGGCGGGTCCTACGAGCAGTACTTC	CASSLSRGGSYEQYF
TRBV5-1	-	TRBJ2-7	-	TGCGCCAGCAGCGTAGGGGAGTACGAGCAGTACTTC	CASSVGEYEQYF
TRBV5-4	TRBD2	TRBJ2-7	-	TGTGCCAGCAGCTCACGACTAGCGAACGAGCAGTACTTC	CASSSRLANEQYF
TRBV4-2	TRBD2	TRBJ2-1	-	TGTGCCAGCAGCCAGGTGTTTAGCGGGGGTCCCAGCTCCTACAATGAGCAGTTCTTC	CASSQVFSGGPSSYNEQFF
TRBV6-4	-	TRBJ1-2	few	TGTGCCAGCAGTGACGGGACACACCCAGGTGGCTACACCTTC	CASSDGTHPGGYTF